This TCR beta chain emerged from a study of T-cell reconstitution after alpha-beta-depleted transplantation in children. Study-wide points: Alpha-beta T cells present about two months after transplant were reported to originate from several hundred expanded graft clones.

Preparation of the TCRbeta library was carried out with unique molecular identifiers. In TCRdb, the PCR reads were re-called with MiXCR into one record per CDR3 protein. The sample contains a few hundred thousand distinct CDR3 sequences, 27% of which appear only once. Note on this clonotype: The target antigen is unknown.

The CDR3 is 10 residues long. V dropped 5 bases and J dropped 9 bases, with 7 bases sitting between them. The germline V gene has CDR1 SNHLY and CDR2 FYNNEI. Sequencing used PBMCs, obtained before TCRalphabeta/CD19-depleted stem cell transplant. This TCR came from a boy less than two years old with Wiskott-Aldrich syndrome, due to receive a stem cell transplant. This sequence joins TRBV2 and TRBJ2-5, with D unclear. CDR3 nucleotides: TGTGCCAGCAGTCGTACGGCCCAGTACTTC. Translating it yields CASSRTAQYF.